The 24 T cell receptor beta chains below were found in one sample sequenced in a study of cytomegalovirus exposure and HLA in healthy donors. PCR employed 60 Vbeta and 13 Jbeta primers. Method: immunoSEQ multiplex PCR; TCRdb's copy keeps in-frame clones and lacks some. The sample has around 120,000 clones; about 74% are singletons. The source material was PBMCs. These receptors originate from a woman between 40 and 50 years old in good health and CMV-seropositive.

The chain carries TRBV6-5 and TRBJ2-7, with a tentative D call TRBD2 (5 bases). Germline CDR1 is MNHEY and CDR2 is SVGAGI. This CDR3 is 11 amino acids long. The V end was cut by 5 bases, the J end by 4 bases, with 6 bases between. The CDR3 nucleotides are TGTGCCAGCAGTCGCGGGTACGAGCAGTACTTC. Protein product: CASSRGYEQYF.

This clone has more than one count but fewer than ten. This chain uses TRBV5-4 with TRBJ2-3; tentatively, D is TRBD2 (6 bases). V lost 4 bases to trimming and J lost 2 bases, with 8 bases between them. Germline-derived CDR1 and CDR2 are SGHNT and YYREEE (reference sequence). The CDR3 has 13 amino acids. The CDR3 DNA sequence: TGTGCCAGCAGCCGGGACTCCACAGATACGCAGTATTTT. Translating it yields CASSRDSTDTQYF.

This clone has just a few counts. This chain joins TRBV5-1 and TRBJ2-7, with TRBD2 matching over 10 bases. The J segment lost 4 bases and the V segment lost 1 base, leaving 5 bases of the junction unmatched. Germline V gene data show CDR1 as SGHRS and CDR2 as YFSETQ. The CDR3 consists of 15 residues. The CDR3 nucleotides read TGCGCCAGCAGCTTGACAGCGGGAGGGGGATACGAGCAGTACTTC. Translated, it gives CASSLTAGGGYEQYF.

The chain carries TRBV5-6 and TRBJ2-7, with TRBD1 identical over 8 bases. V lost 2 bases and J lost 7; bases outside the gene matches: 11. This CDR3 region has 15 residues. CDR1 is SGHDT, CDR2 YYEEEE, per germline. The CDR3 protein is CASSFYSGQGREQYF. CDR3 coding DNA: TGTGCCAGCAGCTTCTACTCCGGACAGGGTAGGGAGCAGTACTTC.

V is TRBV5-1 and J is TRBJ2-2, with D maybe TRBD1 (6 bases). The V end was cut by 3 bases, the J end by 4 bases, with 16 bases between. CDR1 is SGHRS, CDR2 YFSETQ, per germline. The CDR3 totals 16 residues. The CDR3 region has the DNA TGCGCCAGCAGCTGGTCGGGACATGGGACCACCGGGGAGCTGTTTTTT. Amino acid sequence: CASSWSGHGTTGELFF.

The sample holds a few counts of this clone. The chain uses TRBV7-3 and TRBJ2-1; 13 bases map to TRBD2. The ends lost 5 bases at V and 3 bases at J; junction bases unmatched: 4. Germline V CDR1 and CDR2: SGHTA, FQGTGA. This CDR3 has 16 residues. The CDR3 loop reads CASSELAGGLYNEQFF. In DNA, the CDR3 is TGTGCCAGCAGCGAACTAGCGGGAGGGCTCTACAATGAGCAGTTCTTC.

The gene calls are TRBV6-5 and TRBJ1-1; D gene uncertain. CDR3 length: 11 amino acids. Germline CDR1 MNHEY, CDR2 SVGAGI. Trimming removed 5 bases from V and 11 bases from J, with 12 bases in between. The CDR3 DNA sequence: TGTGCCAGCAGTAACCGGGGTATGGCTTTCTTT. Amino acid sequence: CASSNRGMAFF.

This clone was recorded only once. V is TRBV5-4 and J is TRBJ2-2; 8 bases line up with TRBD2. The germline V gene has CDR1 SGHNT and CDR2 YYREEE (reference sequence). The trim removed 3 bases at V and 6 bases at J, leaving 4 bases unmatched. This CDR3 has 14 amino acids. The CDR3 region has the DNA TGTGCCAGCAGCTCGCGACTAGCGTCCGGGGAGCTGTTTTTT. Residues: CASSSRLASGELFF.

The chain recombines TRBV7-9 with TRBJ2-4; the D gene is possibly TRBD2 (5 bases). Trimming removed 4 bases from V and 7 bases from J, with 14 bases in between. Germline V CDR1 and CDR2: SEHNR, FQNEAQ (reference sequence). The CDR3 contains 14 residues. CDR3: CASSSPRDTNIQYF. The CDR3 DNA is TGTGCCAGCAGCTCCCCACGGGATACGAACATTCAGTACTTC.

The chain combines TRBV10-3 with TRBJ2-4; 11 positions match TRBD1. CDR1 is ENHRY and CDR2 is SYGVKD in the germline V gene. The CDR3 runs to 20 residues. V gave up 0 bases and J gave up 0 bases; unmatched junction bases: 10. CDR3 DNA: TGTGCCATCAGTGAGTCGACGGGGGGACAGGGGGTTATAGCCAAAAACATTCAGTACTTC. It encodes CAISESTGGQGVIAKNIQYF.

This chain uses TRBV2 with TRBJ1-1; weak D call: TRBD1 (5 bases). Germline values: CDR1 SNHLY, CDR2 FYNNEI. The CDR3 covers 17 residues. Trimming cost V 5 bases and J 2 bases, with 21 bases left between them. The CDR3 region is CASSRRPDSPINTEAFF. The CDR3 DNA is TGTGCCAGCAGTAGGAGACCCGACAGCCCTATAAACACTGAAGCTTTCTTT.

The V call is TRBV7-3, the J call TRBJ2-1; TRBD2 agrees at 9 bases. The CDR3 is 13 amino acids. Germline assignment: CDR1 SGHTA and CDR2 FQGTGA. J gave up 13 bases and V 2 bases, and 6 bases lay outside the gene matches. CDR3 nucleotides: TGTGCCAGCAGCTTAGAGCTAGCGGGGTCACAGTTCTTC. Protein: CASSLELAGSQFF.

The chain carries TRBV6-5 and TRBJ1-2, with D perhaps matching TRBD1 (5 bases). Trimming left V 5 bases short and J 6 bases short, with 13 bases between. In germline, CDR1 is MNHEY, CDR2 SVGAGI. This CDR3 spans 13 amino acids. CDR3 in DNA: TGTGCCAGCAGTCCCTGGGGGGGGAATGGCTACACCTTC. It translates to CASSPWGGNGYTF.

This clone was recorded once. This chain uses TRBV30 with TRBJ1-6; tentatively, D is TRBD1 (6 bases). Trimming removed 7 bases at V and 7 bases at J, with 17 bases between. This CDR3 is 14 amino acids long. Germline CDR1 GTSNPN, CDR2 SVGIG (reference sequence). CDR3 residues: CASERGRGNSPLHF. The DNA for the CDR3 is TGTGCCTCTGAGAGGGGGAGGGGCAATTCACCCCTCCACTTT.

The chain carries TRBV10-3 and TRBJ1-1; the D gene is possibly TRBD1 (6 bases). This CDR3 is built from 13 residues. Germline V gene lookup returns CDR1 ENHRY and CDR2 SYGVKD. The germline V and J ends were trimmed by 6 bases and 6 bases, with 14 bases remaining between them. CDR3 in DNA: TGTGCCATCAGGCAGGGGCTTGGGGCTGAAGCTTTCTTT. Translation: CAIRQGLGAEAFF.

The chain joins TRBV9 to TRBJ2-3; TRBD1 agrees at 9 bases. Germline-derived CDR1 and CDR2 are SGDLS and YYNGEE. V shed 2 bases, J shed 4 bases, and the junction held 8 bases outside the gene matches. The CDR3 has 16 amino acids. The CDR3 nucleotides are TGTGCCAGCAGCGTCCGAGGGACAGGGAGGGCAGATACGCAGTATTTT. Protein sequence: CASSVRGTGRADTQYF.

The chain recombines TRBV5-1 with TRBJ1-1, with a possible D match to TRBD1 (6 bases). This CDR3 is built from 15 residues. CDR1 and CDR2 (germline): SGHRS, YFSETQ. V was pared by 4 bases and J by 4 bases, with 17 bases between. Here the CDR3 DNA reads TGCGCCAGCAGCCGAGATGGGACCAGGGGCACTGAAGCTTTCTTT. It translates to CASSRDGTRGTEAFF. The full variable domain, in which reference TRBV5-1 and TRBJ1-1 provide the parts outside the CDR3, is KAGVTQTPRYLIKTRGQQVTLSCSPISGHRSVSWYQQTPGQGLQFLFEYFSETQRNKGNFPGRFSGRQFSNSRSEMNVSTLELGDSALYLCASSRDGTRGTEAFFGQGTRLTVV.

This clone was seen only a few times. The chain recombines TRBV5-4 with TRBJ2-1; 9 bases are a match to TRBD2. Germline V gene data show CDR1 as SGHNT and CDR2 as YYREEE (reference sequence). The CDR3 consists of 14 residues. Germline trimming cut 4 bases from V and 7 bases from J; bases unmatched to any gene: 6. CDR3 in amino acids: CASSPPGLANEQFF. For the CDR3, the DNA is TGTGCCAGCAGCCCACCGGGACTAGCAAATGAGCAGTTCTTC.

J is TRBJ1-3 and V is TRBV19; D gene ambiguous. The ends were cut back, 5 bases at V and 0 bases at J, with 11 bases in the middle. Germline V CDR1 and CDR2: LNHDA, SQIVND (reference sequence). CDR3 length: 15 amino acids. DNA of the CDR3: TGTGCCAGTAGTCCCGGACTTAGCTCTGGAAACACCATATATTTT. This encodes CASSPGLSSGNTIYF.

The CDR3 coding sequence is TGTGCCAGCAGCTTAGGACAAATGAACTCCTACGAGCAGTACTTC. This gives the protein CASSLGQMNSYEQYF. The chain carries TRBV5-4 and TRBJ2-7, with D perhaps TRBD1 (5 bases). Germline CDR1 and CDR2: SGHNT and YYREEE (reference sequence). The CDR3 is 15 amino acids. Trimming removed 2 bases at V and 0 bases at J, with 12 bases between.

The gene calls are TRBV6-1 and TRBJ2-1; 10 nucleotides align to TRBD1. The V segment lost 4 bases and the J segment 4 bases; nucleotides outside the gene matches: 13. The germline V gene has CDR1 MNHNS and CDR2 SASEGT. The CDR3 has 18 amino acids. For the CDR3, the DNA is TGTGCCAGCAGTGCGACAGGGGGCGTGGGGACTAGATACAATGAGCAGTTCTTC. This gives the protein CASSATGGVGTRYNEQFF.

This CDR3 reads CASSLRGRVVTEAFF. The CDR3 nucleotides read TGTGCCAGCAGTTTAAGGGGGCGGGTGGTCACTGAAGCTTTCTTT. V and J are TRBV27 and TRBJ1-1, with TRBD1 matching over 7 bases. Trimming cost V 2 bases and J 4 bases; bases outside gene matches: 7. The CDR3 loop spans 15 amino acids. Germline V lookup: CDR1 MNHEY, CDR2 SMNVEV (reference sequence).

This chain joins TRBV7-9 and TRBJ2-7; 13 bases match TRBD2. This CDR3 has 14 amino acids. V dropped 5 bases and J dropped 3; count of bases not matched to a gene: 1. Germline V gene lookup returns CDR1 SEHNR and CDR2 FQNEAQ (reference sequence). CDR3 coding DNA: TGTGCCAGCAGCGGGACTAGCGGGATCTACGAGCAGTACTTC. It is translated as CASSGTSGIYEQYF.

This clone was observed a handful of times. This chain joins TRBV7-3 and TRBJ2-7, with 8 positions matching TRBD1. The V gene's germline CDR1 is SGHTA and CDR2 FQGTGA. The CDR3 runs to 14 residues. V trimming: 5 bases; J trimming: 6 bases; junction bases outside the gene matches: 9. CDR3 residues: CASSAGQGGSEQYF. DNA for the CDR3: TGTGCCAGCAGCGCCGGACAGGGTGGGTCCGAGCAGTACTTC.